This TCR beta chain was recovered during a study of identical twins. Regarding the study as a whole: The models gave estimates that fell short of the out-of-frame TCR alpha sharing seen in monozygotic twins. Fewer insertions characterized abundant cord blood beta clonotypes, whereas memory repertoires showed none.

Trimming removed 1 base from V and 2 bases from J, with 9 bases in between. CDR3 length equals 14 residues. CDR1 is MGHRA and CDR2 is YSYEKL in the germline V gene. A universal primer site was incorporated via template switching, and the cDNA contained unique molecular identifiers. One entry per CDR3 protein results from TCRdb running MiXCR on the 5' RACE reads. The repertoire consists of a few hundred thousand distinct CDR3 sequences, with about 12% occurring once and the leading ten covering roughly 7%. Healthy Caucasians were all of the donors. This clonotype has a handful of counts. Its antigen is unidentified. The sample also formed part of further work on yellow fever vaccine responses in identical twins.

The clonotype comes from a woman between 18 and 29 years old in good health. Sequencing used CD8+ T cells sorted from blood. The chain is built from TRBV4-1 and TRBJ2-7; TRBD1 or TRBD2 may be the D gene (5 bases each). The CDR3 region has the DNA TGCGCCAGCAGCCAAGTTCGGGGCGCCTACGAGCAGTACGTC. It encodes CASSQVRGAYEQYV.